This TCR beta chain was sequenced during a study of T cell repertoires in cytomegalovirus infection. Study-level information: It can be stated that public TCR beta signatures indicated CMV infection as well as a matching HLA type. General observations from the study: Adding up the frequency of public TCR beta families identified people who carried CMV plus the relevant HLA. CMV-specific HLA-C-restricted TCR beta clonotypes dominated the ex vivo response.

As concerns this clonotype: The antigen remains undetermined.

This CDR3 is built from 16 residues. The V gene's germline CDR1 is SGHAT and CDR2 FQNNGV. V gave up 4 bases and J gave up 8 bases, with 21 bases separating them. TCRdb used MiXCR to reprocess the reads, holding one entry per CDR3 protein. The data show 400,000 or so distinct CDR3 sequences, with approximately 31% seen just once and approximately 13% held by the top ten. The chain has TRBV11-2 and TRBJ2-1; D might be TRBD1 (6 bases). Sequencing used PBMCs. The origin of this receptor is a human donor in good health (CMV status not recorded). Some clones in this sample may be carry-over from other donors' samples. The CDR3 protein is CASSSGQPRKVDEQFF. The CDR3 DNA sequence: TGTGCCAGCAGCTCAGGACAGCCGCGGAAGGTAGATGAGCAGTTCTTC. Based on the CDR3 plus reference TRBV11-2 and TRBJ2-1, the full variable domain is EAGVAQSPRYKIIEKRQSVAFWCNPISGHATLYWYQQILGQGPKLLIQFQNNGVVDDSQLPKDRFSAERLKGVDSTLKIQPAKLEDSAVYLCASSSGQPRKVDEQFFGPGTRLTVL.